This T cell receptor beta chain is from a study of a mutant IDH1 vaccine in newly diagnosed glioma. About the research overall: Those enrolled had earlier been treated with radiotherapy, temozolomide, or both, mostly both.

To note about this clone: No antigen is known for it.

This CDR3 spans 14 amino acids. V gave up 1 base and J gave up 3 bases, with 9 bases separating them. Per the germline V gene, CDR1 is SGHAT and CDR2 is FQNNGV. As for time point: week 5, during vaccination. What each vaccine dose contained was 300 ug of mutant IDH1 20-mer peptide, accompanied by topical imiquimod. The table came from immunoSEQ multiplex PCR; TCRdb's copy has only in-frame clones and leaves some out. This sample has 75,000 to 80,000 clones, with roughly nine tenths found just once. This TCR derives from a woman aged 45-65 years with glioma. The rearrangement uses TRBV11-2 and TRBJ1-1; D not certain. The sequenced sample was PBMCs, obtained from a glioma patient whose treatment included an IDH1 peptide vaccine. The CDR3: CASSLVTGYTEAFF. The CDR3, as DNA: TGTGCCAGCAGCTTAGTCACGGGTTACACTGAAGCTTTCTTT. Full variable domain (remainder filled in from reference TRBV11-2 and TRBJ1-1): EAGVAQSPRYKIIEKRQSVAFWCNPISGHATLYWYQQILGQGPKLLIQFQNNGVVDDSQLPKDRFSAERLKGVDSTLKIQPAKLEDSAVYLCASSLVTGYTEAFFGQGTRLTVV.